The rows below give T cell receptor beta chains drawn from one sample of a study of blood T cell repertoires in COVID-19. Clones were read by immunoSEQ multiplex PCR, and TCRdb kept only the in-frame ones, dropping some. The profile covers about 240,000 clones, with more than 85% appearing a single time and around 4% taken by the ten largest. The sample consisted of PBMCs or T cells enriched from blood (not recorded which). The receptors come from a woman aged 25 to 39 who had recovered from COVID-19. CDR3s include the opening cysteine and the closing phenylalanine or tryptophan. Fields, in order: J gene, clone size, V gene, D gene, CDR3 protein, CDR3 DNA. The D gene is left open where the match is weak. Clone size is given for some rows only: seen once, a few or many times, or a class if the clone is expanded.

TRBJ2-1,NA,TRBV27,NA,CASRGLNRGNEQFF,TGTGCCAGCAGAGGACTTAACCGAGGCAATGAGCAGTTCTTC
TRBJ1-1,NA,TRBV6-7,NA,CAFLRKPNTEAFF,TGTGCCTTCCTCAGAAAACCGAACACTGAAGCTTTCTTT
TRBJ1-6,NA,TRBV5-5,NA,CASSLTESSYNSPLHF,TGTGCCAGCAGCTTGACGGAGAGCTCCTATAATTCACCCCTCCACTTT
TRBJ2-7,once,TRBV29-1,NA,CSVDQGRGYEQYF,TGCAGCGTTGACCAGGGAAGGGGTTACGAGCAGTACTTC
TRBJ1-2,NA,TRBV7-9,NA,CASSLTGTYYGYTF,TGTGCCAGCAGCTTAACGGGAACATACTATGGCTACACCTTC
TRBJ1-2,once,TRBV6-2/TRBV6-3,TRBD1,CASSYYPPGQNNLGYTF,TGTGCCAGCAGTTACTACCCTCCGGGACAGAATAATTTGGGCTACACCTTC
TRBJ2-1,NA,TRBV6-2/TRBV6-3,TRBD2,CASSYSTGLAGGNEQFF,TGTGCCAGCAGTTACTCGACGGGACTAGCGGGAGGAAATGAGCAGTTCTTC
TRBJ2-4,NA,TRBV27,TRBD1,CASSLGTGWKQLAKNIQYF,TGTGCCAGCAGTTTGGGGACAGGGTGGAAACAGCTAGCCAAAAACATTCAGTACTTC
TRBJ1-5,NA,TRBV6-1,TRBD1,CASSELGRRGVPQHF,TGTGCCAGCAGTGAATTGGGTCGCAGGGGGGTGCCCCAGCATTTT
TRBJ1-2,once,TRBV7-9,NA,CASSPQSREHGYTF,TGTGCCAGCAGCCCTCAATCGAGGGAACATGGCTACACCTTC
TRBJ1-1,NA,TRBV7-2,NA,CASSLLRTRPEAFF,TGTGCCAGCAGCCTGCTCCGGACAAGACCTGAAGCTTTCTTT
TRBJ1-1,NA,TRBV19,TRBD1,CASRQTGDTEAFF,TGTGCCAGTAGGCAGACAGGGGACACTGAAGCTTTCTTT
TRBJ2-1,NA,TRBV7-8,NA,CASSSSRLASSYNEQFF,TGTGCCAGCAGCTCGTCACGACTCGCGAGCTCCTACAATGAGCAGTTCTTC
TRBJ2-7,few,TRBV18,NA,CASSPQVGAAGYEQYF,TGTGCCAGCTCACCACAGGTGGGGGCTGCGGGCTACGAGCAGTACTTC
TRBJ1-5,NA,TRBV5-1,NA,CASSLGQSNQPQHF,TGCGCCAGCAGCTTGGGACAGAGCAATCAGCCCCAGCATTTT
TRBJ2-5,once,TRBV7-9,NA,CASSSPGRSWLVAGETQYF,TGTGCCAGCAGCTCCCCCGGGAGATCGTGGCTAGTCGCCGGGGAGACCCAGTACTTC
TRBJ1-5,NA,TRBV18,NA,CASKPSGDQPQHF,TGTGCCAGCAAACCATCGGGGGATCAGCCCCAGCATTTT
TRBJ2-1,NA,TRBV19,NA,CASSIMTGTYNEQFF,TGTGCCAGTAGTATTATGACTGGAACATACAATGAGCAGTTCTTC
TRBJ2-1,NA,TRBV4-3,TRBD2,CASSRILAGGLTYNEQFF,TGCGCCAGCAGCCGCATACTAGCGGGAGGGCTGACCTACAATGAGCAGTTCTTC
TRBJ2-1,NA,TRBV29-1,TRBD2,CSVDPGGPNEQFF,TGCAGCGTTGACCCGGGAGGGCCGAATGAGCAGTTCTTC
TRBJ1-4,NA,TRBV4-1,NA,CASSQVGLTNEKLFF,TGCGCCAGCAGCCAAGTCGGACTGACTAATGAAAAACTGTTTTTT
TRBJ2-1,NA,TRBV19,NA,CASSIGRLYNEQFF,TGTGCCAGTAGTATAGGGCGGCTGTACAATGAGCAGTTCTTC
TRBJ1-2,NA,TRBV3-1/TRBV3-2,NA,CASSLRDFGYTF,TGTGCCAGCAGCCTCCGGGACTTTGGCTACACCTTC
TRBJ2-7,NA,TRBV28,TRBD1,CASSFGDRADNDF,TGTGCCAGCAGTTTCGGGGACAGGGCCGATAACGACTTC
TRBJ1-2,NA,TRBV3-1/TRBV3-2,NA,CASSQYGYNYGYTF,TGTGCCAGCAGCCAATACGGTTATAACTATGGCTACACCTTC
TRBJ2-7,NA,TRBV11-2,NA,CASSLAPGLQYEQYF,TGTGCCAGCAGCTTAGCGCCGGGACTCCAATACGAGCAGTACTTC
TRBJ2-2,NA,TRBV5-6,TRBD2,CASSTALSGRANDGELFF,TGTGCCAGCAGCACGGCCCTTAGCGGGAGGGCCAATGACGGGGAGCTGTTTTTT
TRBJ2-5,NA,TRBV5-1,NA,CASSLKPRETQYF,TGCGCCAGCAGCTTGAAGCCACGAGAGACCCAGTACTTC
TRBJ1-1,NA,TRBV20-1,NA,CSAMSNTEAFF,TGCAGTGCTATGAGTAACACTGAAGCTTTCTTT
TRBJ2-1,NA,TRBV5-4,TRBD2,CASSSISAGRAGNEQFF,TGTGCCAGCAGCTCCATATCAGCCGGGAGGGCCGGCAATGAGCAGTTCTTC
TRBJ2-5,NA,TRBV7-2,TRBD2,CASSPFRGRETQYF,TGTGCCAGCAGCCCCTTCCGCGGGAGGGAGACCCAGTACTTC